These 25 T cell receptor beta chains were sequenced from one sample in a study of vaccination effects on CD4 cells after COVID-19. Method: immunoSEQ multiplex PCR; TCRdb's copy keeps in-frame clones and lacks some. The table has 20,000 to 25,000 clones, about three quarters seen once. ViraFEST expansion of antigen-specific CD4+ T cells with viral peptide pools preceded sequencing. Subsequent to a culture period of more than 8 days, CD4+ T cells were isolated. Either the BNT162b2 or mRNA-1273 vaccine was given to participants in two doses. For these TCRs, the target antigens are not known. Sequencing was performed on CD4+ T cells from PBMCs cultured with HCoV-NL63 spike peptides, taken after COVID-19 vaccination. The source of these receptors is a human donor who received a COVID-19 vaccine.

This chain uses TRBV5-8 with TRBJ2-1; D is possibly TRBD1 or TRBD2 (5 bases each). Germline V gene sequence: CDR1 SGHTS, CDR2 YDEGEE. CDR3 length equals 14 residues. Trimming took off 3 bases at V and 2 bases at J, with 9 bases between the two ends. CDR3 nucleotide sequence: TGTGCCAGCAGCTCGGGGCCCGCCTACAATGAGCAGTTCTTC. It translates to CASSSGPAYNEQFF. Complete variable domain (other parts from reference TRBV5-8 and TRBJ2-1): EAGVTQSPTHLIKTRGQQATLRCSPISGHTSVYWYQQALGLGLQFLLWYDEGEERNRGNFPPRFSGRQFPNYSSELNVNALELEDSALYLCASSSGPAYNEQFFGPGTRLTVL.

The chain joins TRBV3-1 (or the pseudogene TRBV3-2) to TRBJ2-1, with D uncertain. Per germline, CDR1 LGHDT and CDR2 YNNKEL (reference sequence). V gave up 5 bases and J gave up 5 bases, with 4 bases separating them. The CDR3 contains 11 residues. CDR3 nucleotide sequence: TGTGCCAGCAGCAAAAACAATGAGCAGTTCTTC. Translated, it gives CASSKNNEQFF.

The rearrangement joins TRBV19 to TRBJ1-2, with D unclear. This CDR3 region has 14 residues. Between the trimmed V and J ends, which lost 7 bases and 4 bases, there was a span of 16 bases. CDR1 LNHDA and CDR2 SQIVND come from the germline V gene (reference sequence). CDR3 bases: TGTGCCAGTACCTCAAGATCCCGGATCTATGGCTACACCTTC. This gives the protein CASTSRSRIYGYTF.

The V and J genes are TRBV18 and TRBJ1-2; TRBD1 agrees at 9 bases. The CDR3 is 16 residues long. Germline lookup yields CDR1 KGHSH and CDR2 LQKENI. The J segment lost 4 bases and the V segment lost 6 bases, leaving 12 bases of the junction unmatched. The CDR3 loop is CASSPGQGVDSYGYTF. DNA of the CDR3: TGTGCCAGCTCTCCGGGACAGGGAGTAGACTCCTATGGCTACACCTTC.

CDR3 protein: CASSPPGQGNQPQHF. The CDR3 nucleotides read TGTGCCAGCTCACCACCGGGACAGGGCAATCAGCCCCAGCATTTT. The chain has TRBV18 and TRBJ1-5; 8 bases agree with TRBD1. Germline lookup yields CDR1 KGHSH and CDR2 LQKENI. The CDR3 runs to 15 residues. The V gene end was trimmed by 0 bases and the J gene end by 2 bases; junction bases not matched to a gene: 0.

By proportion, this clone is medium-sized. The chain recombines TRBV6-4 with TRBJ2-6; D might be TRBD1 (5 bases). V dropped 2 bases and J dropped 0 bases, with 8 bases sitting between them. Germline-derived CDR1 and CDR2 are MRHNA and SNTAGT. This CDR3 contains 16 residues. The CDR3 nucleotides read TGTGCCAGCAGTGACGGACATCACTCTGGGGCCAACGTCCTGACTTTC. The encoded protein is CASSDGHHSGANVLTF.

This chain connects TRBV5-1 to TRBJ2-6; 8 bases are shared with TRBD1. The V gene's germline CDR1 is SGHRS and CDR2 YFSETQ. This CDR3 comprises 16 residues. With 3 bases clipped from V and 4 bases from J, the junction kept 6 bases outside the gene matches. As DNA, the CDR3 is TGCGCCAGCAGCTCGACAGGGGTGACGGGGGCCAACGTCCTGACTTTC. This sequence encodes CASSSTGVTGANVLTF.

This chain joins TRBV27 and TRBJ1-1, with D possibly matching TRBD1 (6 bases). The germline V and J ends were trimmed by 3 bases and 9 bases, with 17 bases remaining between them. Germline CDR1 MNHEY, CDR2 SMNVEV (reference sequence). The CDR3 loop spans 14 amino acids. CDR3 residues: CASSLGGRVRKAFF. In DNA form, the CDR3 reads TGTGCCAGCAGTTTGGGGGGGCGAGTTCGGAAAGCTTTCTTT.

The chain combines TRBV6-5 with TRBJ2-5; D is perhaps TRBD1 or TRBD2 (5 bases each). The CDR3 sequence is 16 residues long. Germline V gives CDR1 MNHEY, CDR2 SVGAGI. V shed 0 bases and J shed 4 bases, with 15 bases lying between them. CDR3 coding DNA: TGTGCCAGCAGTTACTCGGGGGACGGCCTGGGAGAGACCCAGTACTTC. It specifies CASSYSGDGLGETQYF.

This chain joins TRBV10-3 and TRBJ2-7; 9 bases match TRBD1. With V trimmed by 6 bases and J by 1 base, 4 bases remained unmatched. There are 14 residues in the CDR3. Germline V lookup: CDR1 ENHRY, CDR2 SYGVKD. In nucleotides, the CDR3 is TGTGCCATCAGGGACAGGGGTTCGTCCTACGAGCAGTACTTC. Amino acids: CAIRDRGSSYEQYF.

The V gene is TRBV12-3 or TRBV12-4, the J gene TRBJ2-7; no definite D call. This CDR3 comprises 12 residues. The germline V and J ends were trimmed by 5 bases and 3 bases, with 8 bases remaining between them. CDR3 loop: CASSALNYEQYF. DNA for the CDR3: TGTGCCAGCAGTGCGTTGAACTACGAGCAGTACTTC.

This chain uses TRBV18 with TRBJ2-5; possibly TRBD2 for D (5 bases). CDR1 is KGHSH and CDR2 is LQKENI in the germline V gene. V dropped 0 bases and J dropped 7 bases, with 15 bases sitting between them. The CDR3 runs 15 residues. As DNA, the CDR3 is TGTGCCAGCTCACCACCCCTGACACAGAGGGTGACCCAGTACTTC. Translation: CASSPPLTQRVTQYF.

This clone was counted between two and nine times. The V call is TRBV5-5, the J call TRBJ2-2; D possibly corresponds to TRBD2 (6 bases). Germline V gives CDR1 SGHKS, CDR2 YYEKEE (reference sequence). Trimming took 4 bases from V and 2 from J, leaving 15 bases between them. The CDR3 contains 16 residues. The CDR3 is CASSPLGGVNTGELFF. The CDR3 bases are TGTGCCAGCAGCCCCCTAGGCGGGGTAAACACCGGGGAGCTGTTTTTT. Full variable domain (missing parts from reference TRBV5-5 and TRBJ2-2): DAGVTQSPTHLIKTRGQQVTLRCSPISGHKSVSWYQQVLGQGPQFIFQYYEKEERGRGNFPDRFSARQFPNYSSELNVNALLLGDSALYLCASSPLGGVNTGELFFGEGSRLTVL.

This rearrangement joins TRBV4-1 to TRBJ1-5; D unresolved. Germline assignment: CDR1 MGHRA and CDR2 YSYEKL. V shed 0 bases and J shed 5 bases, with 8 bases lying between them. The CDR3 consists of 14 residues. The CDR3 loop reads CASSQDPRDQPQHF. CDR3 in DNA: TGCGCCAGCAGCCAAGACCCTCGGGATCAGCCCCAGCATTTT.

The chain uses TRBV11-2 and TRBJ2-7; 9 bases fit TRBD2. With V trimmed by 4 bases and J by 1 base, 5 bases remained unmatched. From germline, CDR1 is SGHAT and CDR2 FQNNGV. This CDR3 contains 15 residues. Here the CDR3 DNA reads TGTGCCAGCAGCTCCCCGCTAGCGGGATCCTACGAGCAGTACTTC. Amino acids: CASSSPLAGSYEQYF.

J is TRBJ1-2 and V is TRBV6-1, with 11 positions matching TRBD1. Germline loops: CDR1 MNHNS, CDR2 SASEGT. The CDR3 runs 15 residues. With V trimmed by 0 bases and J by 4 bases, 1 base remained unmatched. The CDR3 DNA sequence: TGTGCCAGCAGTGAAGCCGGGACAGGGGGCTATGGCTACACCTTC. This translates into CASSEAGTGGYGYTF.

The rearrangement links TRBV10-3 to TRBJ2-3; D possibly corresponds to TRBD2 (5 bases). V was cut by 0 bases and J by 2 bases, with 9 bases left in between. CDR3 length: 15 residues. Germline V lookup: CDR1 ENHRY, CDR2 SYGVKD. The CDR3 DNA is TGTGCCATCAGTGAGTCGCAGACTACCACAGATACGCAGTATTTT. This encodes CAISESQTTTDTQYF.

CDR3 in DNA: TGTGCCAGCAGCTCGGACGGGAGGGAGCAGTACTTC. This codes for CASSSDGREQYF. The chain employs TRBV5-4 and TRBJ2-7, with TRBD2 matching 7 bases. In germline, CDR1 is SGHNT, CDR2 YYREEE (reference sequence). The CDR3 runs 12 residues. Trimming removed 3 bases from V and 7 bases from J; junction bases left unmatched: 4.

This clone was detected a few times. CDR3 sequence (DNA): TGTGCCAGCAGCTTCGACAGGGACTATGGCTACACCTTC. Translated: CASSFDRDYGYTF. The chain combines TRBV3-1 (or the pseudogene TRBV3-2) with TRBJ1-2; TRBD1 aligns across 7 bases. Trimming at V came to 5 bases and at J to 3 bases, leaving 3 bases not matched to a gene. The CDR3 loop spans 13 amino acids. The V gene's germline CDR1 is LGHDT and CDR2 YNNKEL (reference sequence).

The chain recombines TRBV6-1 with TRBJ1-1, with D maybe TRBD1 (6 bases). CDR3 length: 12 amino acids. Trimming removed 4 bases at V and 12 bases at J, with 15 bases between. In germline, CDR1 is MNHNS, CDR2 SASEGT. The CDR3 spells CASSAARGKPFF. The CDR3 DNA sequence: TGTGCCAGCAGTGCAGCGAGGGGGAAACCTTTCTTT.

The CDR3 sequence is CASSPGGLTLYEQYF. CDR3 sequence (DNA): TGTGCCAGCTCACCGGGGGGGCTAACCCTCTACGAGCAGTACTTC. The chain recombines TRBV18 with TRBJ2-7, with D perhaps TRBD2 (7 bases). The CDR3 has 15 residues. V was pared by 3 bases and J by 3 bases, with 15 bases between. Per the germline V gene, CDR1 is KGHSH and CDR2 is LQKENI.

This clone is medium-sized (0.01 to 0.1%) within its sample. The gene calls are TRBV6-4 and TRBJ2-2; 10 nucleotides match TRBD2. This CDR3 has 15 residues. Germline V gives CDR1 MRHNA, CDR2 SNTAGT. The J segment lost 3 bases and the V segment lost 7 bases, leaving 5 bases of the junction unmatched. The CDR3: CASKTLAGDTGELFF. CDR3 DNA: TGTGCCAGCAAGACGCTAGCGGGAGACACCGGGGAGCTGTTTTTT.

The chain combines TRBV6-1 with TRBJ2-7; D is ambiguous. CDR1 is MNHNS and CDR2 is SASEGT in the germline V gene. Trimming stripped 1 base from V and 1 base from J, with 5 bases between. The CDR3 totals 13 residues. This CDR3 is CASSEVESYEQYF. DNA for the CDR3: TGTGCCAGCAGTGAAGTGGAGTCCTACGAGCAGTACTTC.

The V and J genes are TRBV9 and TRBJ1-3, with TRBD1 matching over 9 bases. This CDR3 is built from 15 residues. The V gene end was trimmed by 3 bases and the J gene end by 0 bases; junction bases not matched to a gene: 1. CDR1 and CDR2 from the germline V gene are SGDLS and YYNGEE. CDR3 nucleotide sequence: TGTGCCAGCAGCGGGACAGGGGCCTCTGGAAACACCATATATTTT. Translation gives CASSGTGASGNTIYF.

This chain uses TRBV3-1 (or the pseudogene TRBV3-2) with TRBJ1-2; 9 positions agree with TRBD1. The trim removed 3 bases at V and 4 bases at J, leaving 6 bases unmatched. The CDR3 is 15 residues long. Per the germline V gene, CDR1 is LGHDT and CDR2 is YNNKEL (reference sequence). The CDR3 sequence: CASSHLDRGAYGYTF. In DNA form, the CDR3 reads TGTGCCAGCAGCCACCTCGACAGGGGGGCCTATGGCTACACCTTC.